This T cell receptor (beta chain) is from a study of cytotoxic CD8 clonotypes in ibrutinib-treated CLL. The wider study: There were, on average, about 240,000 productive templates and tens of thousands of productive rearrangements per sample.

PBMCs were cryopreserved, and 1.5 to 2.5 micrograms of genomic DNA from them went into TCR beta libraries. The protocol was immunoSEQ multiplex PCR, while the TCRdb copy is restricted to in-frame clones and leaves out a portion. The data show fewer than 90,000 clones, about 86% seen once. V lost 6 bases, J lost 7 bases, and 14 bases lay in between. This CDR3 comprises 13 residues. The germline gives CDR1 LNHDA, CDR2 SQIVND (reference sequence). The sample consisted of PBMCs, taken before ibrutinib treatment. The rearrangement links TRBV19 to TRBJ2-3; tentatively, D is TRBD1 (6 bases). The source is a human donor with chronic lymphocytic leukemia. CDR3 in DNA: TGTGCCAGTAGCGCCAGGGGTTATAATACGCAGTATTTT. Protein: CASSARGYNTQYF. Using reference TRBV19 and TRBJ2-3 for the parts outside the CDR3, the full variable domain is DGGITQSPKYLFRKEGQNVTLSCEQNLNHDAMYWYRQDPGQGLRLIYYSQIVNDFQKGDIAEGYSVSREKKESFPLTVTSAQKNPTAFYLCASSARGYNTQYFGPGTRLTVL.